This TCR beta chain was identified during a study of post-analysis software for immune sequencing data. Study-level background: Relapsing-remitting, secondary progressive and progressive-relapsing forms of multiple sclerosis all featured among disease courses.

Deletions cut 0 bases from V and 1 base from J, with 4 bases between. Germline V gene sequence: CDR1 SGHRS, CDR2 YFSETQ. The CDR3 consists of 13 residues. Study observations and caveats: The normalized Chao1 diversity of multiple sclerosis patients was significantly lower than that of controls. Five or six TRBV segments were significantly more frequent in patients than in controls. TRBV5-6, TRBV5-1 and TRBV20-1 were among these segments. Same-batch samples co-clustered strongly by F measure.

The TCR beta cDNA libraries carried unique molecular identifiers. The source material, roughly 0.9 to 11 million T cells, gave rise to 510,000 or so cDNA molecules. MiXCR was run by TCRdb on the PCR reads, yielding one entry per CDR3 protein. Here the sample spans hundreds of thousands of distinct CDR3 sequences, less than 45% being singletons. This clonotype has a count of ten or more. As yet, its antigen is unknown. The chain is built from TRBV5-1 and TRBJ2-5; D unresolved. Sequenced input: blood. The TCR was taken from a girl between 10 and 17 years old with multiple sclerosis. This CDR3 reads CASSLAPQETQYF. The CDR3 coding sequence is TGCGCCAGCAGCTTGGCACCCCAAGAGACCCAGTACTTC.